This T cell receptor (beta chain) was found in a study of blood T cells in healthy people across ages. Study observations and caveats: A roughly linear fall in TCR beta diversity per million T cells was seen with increasing age.

Germline values: CDR1 ENHRY, CDR2 SYGVKD. The CDR3 is 14 amino acids. With 6 bases clipped from V and 7 bases from J, the junction kept 10 bases outside the gene matches. Each donor supplied around 9.6 milliliters of peripheral blood. Total RNA amounts of at least 6 micrograms were extracted per sample. This clonotype appeared a single time. Its target is unknown. This may be a read error, as it is one base from a much larger clone. A sample-barcoded 5' primer and a J-beta primer mix were used in a second PCR of roughly 7 to 11 cycles. Researchers report that a template-switch adaptor with 12 random nucleotides tagged each cDNA molecule. TCRdb ran MiXCR on the 5' RACE reads and lists one entry per CDR3 protein. The table includes hundreds of thousands of distinct CDR3 sequences, roughly half detected once.

Sequencing was done on a sample of blood. This TCR was recovered from a woman of 80 years or more in good health. The J gene is TRBJ2-7, the V gene TRBV10-3; 9 bases line up with TRBD2. CDR3 residues: CAIRSGTSTNEQYF. The CDR3 region has the DNA TGTGCCATCAGATCCGGGACTAGCACCAATGAGCAGTACTTC.